The clone carrying this TCR beta chain was observed once. The data were taken from a study of blood T cell repertoires in COVID-19. TCRdb's table, derived via immunoSEQ multiplex PCR, lists solely in-frame clones and lacks some. The sample holds over 450,000 clones, 75% to 90% seen once. This CDR3 spans 13 amino acids. Per the germline V gene, CDR1 is SEHNR and CDR2 is FQNEAQ (reference sequence). V lost 2 bases and J 5 bases, leaving 9 bases between the germline ends. This chain links TRBV7-9 with TRBJ1-2; D unclear. This sequence originates from a man between 18 and 29 years old with COVID-19, enrolled during active disease. Sequencing was done on a sample of peripheral blood. The CDR3 loop reads CASSLQAQYGYTF. CDR3 nucleotide sequence: TGTGCCAGCAGCTTACAGGCCCAATATGGCTACACCTTC. The full variable domain, its missing parts supplied by reference TRBV7-9 and TRBJ1-2, is DTGVSQNPRHKITKRGQNVTFRCDPISEHNRLYWYRQTLGQGPEFLTYFQNEAQLEKSRLLSDRFSAERPKGSFSTLEIQRTEQGDSAMYLCASSLQAQYGYTFGSGTRLTVV.